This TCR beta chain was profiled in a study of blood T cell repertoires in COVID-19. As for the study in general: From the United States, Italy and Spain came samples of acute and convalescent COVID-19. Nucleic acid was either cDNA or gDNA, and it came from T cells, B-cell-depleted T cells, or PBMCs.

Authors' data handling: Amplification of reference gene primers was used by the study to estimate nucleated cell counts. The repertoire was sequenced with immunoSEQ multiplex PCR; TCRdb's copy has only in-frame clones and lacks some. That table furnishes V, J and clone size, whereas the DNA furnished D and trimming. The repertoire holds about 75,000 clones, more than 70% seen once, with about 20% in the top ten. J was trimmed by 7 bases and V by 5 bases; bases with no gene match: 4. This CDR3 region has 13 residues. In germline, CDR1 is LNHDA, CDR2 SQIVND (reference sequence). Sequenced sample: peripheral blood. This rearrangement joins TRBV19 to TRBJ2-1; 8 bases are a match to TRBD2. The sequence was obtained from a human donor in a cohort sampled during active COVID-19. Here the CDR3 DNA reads TGTGCCAGTAGTGGCGGGAGGAGGAATGAGCAGTTCTTC. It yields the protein CASSGGRRNEQFF.